One and the same sample provided the 5 T cell receptor beta chains below, sequenced in a study of sequential checkpoint blockade in melanoma (dated by TCRdb to the late 2010s). The treatment or condition label on this specimen signifies: randomized to nivolumab then ipilimumab (arm A) or the reverse (arm B). Library preparation used the immunoSEQ multiplex PCR assay. Not all clones reach the TCRdb copy of this immuneACCESS table, which keeps in-frame sequences only. Checked studies attribute under half of the gap to unresolved V genes and leave the rest unexplained. This sample comprises approximately 19,000 clones, roughly two thirds of them detected only once. The ten largest clones add up to around 4.9% of the sample. Material: tumor tissue (inferred from file names), obtained from a patient given nivolumab and ipilimumab in sequence. Receptors originate from a human donor with melanoma.

V is TRBV11-3 and J is TRBJ2-5; 9 bases map to TRBD1. This CDR3 contains 14 residues. V was clipped by 8 bases and J by 2 bases; unmatched bases: 6. The germline V gene has CDR1 SGHNT and CDR2 YENEEA. The CDR3 here is CASGRDRAQETQYF. The CDR3 DNA follows: TGTGCCAGCGGCCGGGACAGGGCACAAGAGACCCAGTACTTC.

By its share, this clone is medium-sized. V and J are TRBV6-8 and TRBJ1-1; the D gene is possibly TRBD1 (5 bases). CDR3 length: 12 amino acids. Deletions cut 5 bases from V and 11 bases from J, with 15 bases between. The V gene's germline CDR1 is MNHGY and CDR2 SAAAGT. In DNA form, the CDR3 reads TGTGCCAGCAGTCTGGGACTTACTTGGGCTTTCTTT. It is translated as CASSLGLTWAFF.

The V call is TRBV28, the J call TRBJ1-2, with 7 bases that match TRBD1. V gave up 5 bases and J gave up 5 bases; unmatched junction bases: 5. Germline CDR1 MDHEN, CDR2 SYDVKM. The CDR3 runs 13 residues. The DNA for the CDR3 is TGTGCCAGCAGTCCCCGGGACAGTTATGGCTACACCTTC. Residues: CASSPRDSYGYTF.

The chain is built from TRBV19 and TRBJ1-2, with 8 bases matching TRBD1. Germline CDR1 is LNHDA and CDR2 is SQIVND (reference sequence). The CDR3 contains 13 residues. V shed 8 bases, J shed 0 bases, and the junction held 2 bases outside the gene matches. The CDR3 loop reads CASQTGANYGYTF. The DNA of the CDR3 is TGTGCCAGTCAGACAGGGGCTAACTATGGCTACACCTTC.

DNA for the CDR3: TGTGCCAGCAGTTCCACCGGGTTCTTGAGGAATGAGCAGTTCTTC. Translating it yields CASSSTGFLRNEQFF. The gene calls are TRBV28 and TRBJ2-1; unclear D gene. V lost 4 bases and J 7 bases, leaving 17 bases between the germline ends. Germline V gene sequence: CDR1 MDHEN, CDR2 SYDVKM. This CDR3 comprises 15 residues.